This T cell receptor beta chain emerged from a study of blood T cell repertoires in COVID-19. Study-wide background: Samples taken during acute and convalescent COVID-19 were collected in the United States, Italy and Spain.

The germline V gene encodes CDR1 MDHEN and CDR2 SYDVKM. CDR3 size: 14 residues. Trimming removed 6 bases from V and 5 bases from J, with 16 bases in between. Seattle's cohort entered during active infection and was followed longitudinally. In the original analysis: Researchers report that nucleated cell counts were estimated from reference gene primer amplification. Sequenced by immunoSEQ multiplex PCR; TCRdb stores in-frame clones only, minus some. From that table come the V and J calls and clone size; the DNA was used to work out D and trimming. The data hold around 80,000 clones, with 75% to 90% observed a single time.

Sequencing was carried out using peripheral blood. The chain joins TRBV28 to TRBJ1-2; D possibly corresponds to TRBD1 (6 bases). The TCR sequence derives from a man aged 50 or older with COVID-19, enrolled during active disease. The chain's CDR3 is CASRALTGRYGYTF. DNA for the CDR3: TGTGCCAGCAGGGCCCTGACAGGTCGATATGGCTACACCTTC.